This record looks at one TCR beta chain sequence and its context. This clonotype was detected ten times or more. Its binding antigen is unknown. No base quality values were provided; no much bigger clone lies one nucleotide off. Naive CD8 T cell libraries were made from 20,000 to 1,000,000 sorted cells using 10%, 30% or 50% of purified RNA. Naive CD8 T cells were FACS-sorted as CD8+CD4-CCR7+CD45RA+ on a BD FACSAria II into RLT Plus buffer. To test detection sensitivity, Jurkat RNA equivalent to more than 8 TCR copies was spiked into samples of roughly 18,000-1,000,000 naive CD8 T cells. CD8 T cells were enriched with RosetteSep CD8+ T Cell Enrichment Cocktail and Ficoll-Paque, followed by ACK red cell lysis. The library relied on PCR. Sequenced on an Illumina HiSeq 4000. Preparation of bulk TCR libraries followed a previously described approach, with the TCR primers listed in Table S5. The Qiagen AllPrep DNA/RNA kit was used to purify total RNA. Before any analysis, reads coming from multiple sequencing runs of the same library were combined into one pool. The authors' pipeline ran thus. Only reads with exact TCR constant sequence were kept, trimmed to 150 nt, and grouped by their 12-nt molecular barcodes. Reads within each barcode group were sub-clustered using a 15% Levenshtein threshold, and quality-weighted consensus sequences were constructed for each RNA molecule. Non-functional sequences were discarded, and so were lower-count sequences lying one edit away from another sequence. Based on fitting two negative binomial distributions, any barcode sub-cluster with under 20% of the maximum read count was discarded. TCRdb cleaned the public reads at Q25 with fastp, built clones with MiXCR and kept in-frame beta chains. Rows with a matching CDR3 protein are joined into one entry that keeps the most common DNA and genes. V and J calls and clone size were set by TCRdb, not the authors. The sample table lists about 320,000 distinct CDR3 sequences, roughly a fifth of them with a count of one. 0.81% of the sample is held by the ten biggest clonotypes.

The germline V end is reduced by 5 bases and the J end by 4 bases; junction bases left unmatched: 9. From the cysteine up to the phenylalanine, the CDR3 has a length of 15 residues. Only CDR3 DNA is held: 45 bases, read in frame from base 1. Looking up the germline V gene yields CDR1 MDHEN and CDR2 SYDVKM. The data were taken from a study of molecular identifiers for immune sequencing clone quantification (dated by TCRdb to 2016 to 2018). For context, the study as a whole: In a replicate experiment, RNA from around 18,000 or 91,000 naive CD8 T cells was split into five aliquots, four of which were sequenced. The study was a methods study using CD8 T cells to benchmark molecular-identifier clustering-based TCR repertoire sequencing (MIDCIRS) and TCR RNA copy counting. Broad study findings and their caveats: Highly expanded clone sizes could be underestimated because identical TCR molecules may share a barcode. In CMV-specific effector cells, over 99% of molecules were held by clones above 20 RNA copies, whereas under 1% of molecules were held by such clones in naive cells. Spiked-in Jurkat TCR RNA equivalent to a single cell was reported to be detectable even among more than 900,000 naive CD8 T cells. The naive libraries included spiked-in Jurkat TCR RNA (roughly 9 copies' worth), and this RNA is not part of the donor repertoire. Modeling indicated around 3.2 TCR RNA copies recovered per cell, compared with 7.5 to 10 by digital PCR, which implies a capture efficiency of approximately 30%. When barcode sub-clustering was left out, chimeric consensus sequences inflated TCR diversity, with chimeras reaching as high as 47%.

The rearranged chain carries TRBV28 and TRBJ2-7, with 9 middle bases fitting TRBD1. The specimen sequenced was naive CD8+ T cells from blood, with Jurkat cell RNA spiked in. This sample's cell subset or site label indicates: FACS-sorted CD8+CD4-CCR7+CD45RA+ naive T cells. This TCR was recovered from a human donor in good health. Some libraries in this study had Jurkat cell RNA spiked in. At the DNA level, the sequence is TGTGCCAGCAGTCACAGGGGGCAGTCCGATTACGAGCAGTACTTC. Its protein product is CASSHRGQSDYEQYF. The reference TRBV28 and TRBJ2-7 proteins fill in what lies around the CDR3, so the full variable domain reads DVKVTQSSRYLVKRTGEKVFLECVQDMDHENMFWYRQDPGLGLRLIYFSYDVKMKEKGDIPEGYSVSREKKERFSLILESASTNQTSMYLCASSHRGQSDYEQYFGPGTRLTVT.